This T cell receptor beta chain was sequenced during a study of T cell responses to AZD1222 COVID-19 vaccine. The length of the CDR3 is 16 residues. From germline, CDR1 is LNHNV and CDR2 YYDKDF (reference sequence). V dropped 0 bases and J dropped 5 bases, with 14 bases sitting between them. Only in-frame clones appear in the TCRdb table, and some are missing; sequencing was by immunoSEQ multiplex PCR. The sample gives over 95,000 clones, roughly 88% of which show up once; roughly 6.7% is in the top ten. The sequencing here drew on peripheral blood, taken 28 days after the second AZD1222 dose. The chain joins TRBV15 to TRBJ2-1; no firm D call. This clonotype originated in an adult who received the AZD1222 COVID-19 vaccine. The CDR3 spells CATSRENPSVDNEQFF. CDR3 nucleotides: TGTGCCACCAGCAGAGAGAACCCCTCCGTGGACAATGAGCAGTTCTTC.